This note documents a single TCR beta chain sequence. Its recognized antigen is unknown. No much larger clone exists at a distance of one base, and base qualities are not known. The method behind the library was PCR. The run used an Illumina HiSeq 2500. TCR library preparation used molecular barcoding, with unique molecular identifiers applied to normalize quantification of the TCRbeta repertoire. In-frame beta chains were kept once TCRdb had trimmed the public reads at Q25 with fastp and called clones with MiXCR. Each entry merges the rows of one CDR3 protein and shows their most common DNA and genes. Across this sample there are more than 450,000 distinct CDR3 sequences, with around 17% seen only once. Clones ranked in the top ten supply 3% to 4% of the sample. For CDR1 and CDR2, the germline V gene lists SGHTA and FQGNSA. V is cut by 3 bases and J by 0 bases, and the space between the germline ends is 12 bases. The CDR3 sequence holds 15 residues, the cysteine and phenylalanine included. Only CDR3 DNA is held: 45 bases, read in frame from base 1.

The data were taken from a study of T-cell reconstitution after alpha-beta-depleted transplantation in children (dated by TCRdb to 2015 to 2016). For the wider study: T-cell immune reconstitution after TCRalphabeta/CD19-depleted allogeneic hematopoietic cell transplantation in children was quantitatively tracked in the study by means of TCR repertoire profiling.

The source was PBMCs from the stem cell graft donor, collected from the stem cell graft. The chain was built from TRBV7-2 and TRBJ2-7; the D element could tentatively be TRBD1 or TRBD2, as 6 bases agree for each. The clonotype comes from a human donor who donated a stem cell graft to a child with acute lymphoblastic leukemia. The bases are TGTGCCAGCAGCTTCGGGGGCTGGGGCTCCTACGAGCAGTACTTC. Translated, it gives CASSFGGWGSYEQYF.